Sequencing of this TCR beta chain was carried out in a study of shared clonotypes between healthy human individuals. General study results and limits: When compared with the clonotypes that were shared by all four sorted-subset donors, the non-shared clonotypes turned out to have lower generation probabilities.

On this clone: Antigen: not known.

This CDR3 comprises 13 residues. V lost 1 base, J lost 5 bases, and 8 bases lay in between. Germline CDR1 reads MNHEY; CDR2 reads SMNVEV (reference sequence). The data were produced by immunoSEQ multiplex PCR, yet TCRdb's version contains in-frame clones alone and is incomplete. The repertoire holds about 1.4 million clones, with around 95% as singletons. This sequence originates from a man aged 30 to 45 in good health. The V gene is TRBV27, the J gene TRBJ2-5, with unresolved D. The sequencing sample was made of naive CD4+ T cells sorted from blood. Described subset: CD45RA+ positively selected. CDR3 DNA: TGTGCCAGCAGTTTATTCTATCGCGAGACCCAGTACTTC. This codes for CASSLFYRETQYF.